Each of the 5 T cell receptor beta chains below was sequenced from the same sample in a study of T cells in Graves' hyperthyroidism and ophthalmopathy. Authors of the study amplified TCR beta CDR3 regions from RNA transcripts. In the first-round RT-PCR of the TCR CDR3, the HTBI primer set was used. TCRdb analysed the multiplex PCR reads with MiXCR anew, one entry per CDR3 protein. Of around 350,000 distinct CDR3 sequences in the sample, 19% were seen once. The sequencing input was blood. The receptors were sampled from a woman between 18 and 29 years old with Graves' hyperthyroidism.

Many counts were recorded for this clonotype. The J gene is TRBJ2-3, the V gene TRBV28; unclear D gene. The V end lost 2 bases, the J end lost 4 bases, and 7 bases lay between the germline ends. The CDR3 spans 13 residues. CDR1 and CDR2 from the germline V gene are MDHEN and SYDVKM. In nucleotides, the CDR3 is TGTGCCAGCAGTTTAAGTGGCGCAGATACGCAGTATTTT. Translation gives CASSLSGADTQYF.

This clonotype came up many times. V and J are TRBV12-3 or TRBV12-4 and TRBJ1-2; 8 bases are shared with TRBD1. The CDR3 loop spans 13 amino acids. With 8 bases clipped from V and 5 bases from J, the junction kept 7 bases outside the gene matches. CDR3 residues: CASLLTGEYGYTF. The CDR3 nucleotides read TGTGCCAGCCTATTGACAGGGGAGTATGGCTACACCTTC.

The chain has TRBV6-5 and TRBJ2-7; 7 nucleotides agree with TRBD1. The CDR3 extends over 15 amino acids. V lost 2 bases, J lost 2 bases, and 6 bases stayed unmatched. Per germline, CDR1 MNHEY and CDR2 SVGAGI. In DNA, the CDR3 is TGTGCCAGCAGTTACCGAACAGGGGCGGCCTACGAGCAGTACTTC. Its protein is CASSYRTGAAYEQYF.

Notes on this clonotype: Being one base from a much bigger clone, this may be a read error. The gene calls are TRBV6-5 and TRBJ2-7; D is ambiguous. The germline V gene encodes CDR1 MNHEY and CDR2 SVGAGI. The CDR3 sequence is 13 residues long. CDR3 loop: CASSYSFFYDQYF. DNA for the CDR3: TGTGCCAGCAGTTACTCGTTTTTCTACGATCAGTACTTC.

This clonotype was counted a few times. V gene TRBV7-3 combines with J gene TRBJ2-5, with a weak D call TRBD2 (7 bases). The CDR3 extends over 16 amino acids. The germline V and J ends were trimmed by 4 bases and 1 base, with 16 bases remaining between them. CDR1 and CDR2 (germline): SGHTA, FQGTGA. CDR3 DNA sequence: TGTGCCAGCAGCTCGAGCGGCGGGGGCAGCCAAGAGACCCAGTACTTC. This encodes CASSSSGGGSQETQYF.